This TCR beta chain originates from a study of response to subunit inactivated influenza vaccine. Study-wide results and limits: A suggestion made by the authors is that each seasonal influenza vaccination recruits few new T cells.

TCRdb independently ran MiXCR on the RT-PCR reads; one entry per CDR3 protein. The table shows 530,000 or so distinct CDR3 sequences, with 14% occurring only once. J gave up 9 bases and V 0 bases, and 13 bases lay outside the gene matches. Germline CDR1 and CDR2: DFQATT and SNEGSKA (reference sequence). The CDR3 is made up of 18 amino acids. This clonotype has a handful of counts. Its antigen is as yet unknown. The sequencing used PBMCs from blood, collected about 13 days after vaccination. This receptor was identified in a middle-aged man who received an inactivated influenza vaccine. This sequence joins TRBV20-1 and TRBJ2-1; 14 bases match TRBD2. The DNA for the CDR3 is TGCAGTGCTAGAGATGGACTAGCGGGAGGCCCTAGTAAGGGTGAGCAGTTCTTC. Its protein product is CSARDGLAGGPSKGEQFF.